There are a few counts of the clone carrying this T cell receptor beta chain. Its matching antigen is unknown. After removal of 3 bases from V and 4 bases from J, the junction contained 6 bases not matched to a gene. The CDR3 is 14 amino acids. CDR1 and CDR2 (germline): SGHRS, YFSETQ. The data were produced by immunoSEQ multiplex PCR, yet TCRdb's version contains in-frame clones alone and is incomplete. The table shows some 180,000 clones, with around 88% occurring only once. The sample comes from a study of T cell responses to AZD1222 COVID-19 vaccine. Regarding the study as a whole: Donors were largely white British and mainly female; clonal diversity was possibly underestimated. CD4 TCRs covered the whole spike, strongest at regions 160-218 and 743-854.

The sequence was collected from an adult in good health. This rearrangement joins TRBV5-1 to TRBJ1-2; 7 positions match TRBD1. The specimen was peripheral blood, collected on day 0 of AZD1222 vaccination. CDR3 sequence reads: CASSSQRQGYGYTF. The CDR3 nucleotides read TGCGCCAGCAGCTCCCAAAGACAGGGCTATGGCTACACCTTC.